The clone carrying this T cell receptor (beta chain) was picked up many times. Its antigen is not identified. Germline CDR1 reads DFQATT; CDR2 reads SNEGSKA (reference sequence). CDR3 length equals 15 residues. V lost 0 bases to trimming and J lost 7 bases; unmatched junction nucleotides: 10. These data come from a study of neurological immune-mediated disorders. General observations from the study: No CDR3 amino acid sequences were shared by expanded clones across subjects, suggesting private repertoires in all groups.

Every sequencing run produced over 160 million TCR-beta sequences, and the sequences from any one run covered 15-18 subjects. TCRdb reprocessed the 5' RACE reads with MiXCR, giving one entry per CDR3 protein. The data contain over 65,000 distinct CDR3 sequences, around 2.6% of them seen just once; the ten biggest clones take up 1.1%. Sequenced sample: PBMCs. This sequence joins TRBV20-1 and TRBJ2-3, with 7 nucleotides matching TRBD2. This clonotype was obtained from a woman in her 30s with multiple sclerosis. The CDR3 reads CSARDLSSGLNTQYF. The CDR3 DNA reads TGCAGTGCTAGAGATTTGAGCTCGGGACTAAATACGCAGTATTTT.